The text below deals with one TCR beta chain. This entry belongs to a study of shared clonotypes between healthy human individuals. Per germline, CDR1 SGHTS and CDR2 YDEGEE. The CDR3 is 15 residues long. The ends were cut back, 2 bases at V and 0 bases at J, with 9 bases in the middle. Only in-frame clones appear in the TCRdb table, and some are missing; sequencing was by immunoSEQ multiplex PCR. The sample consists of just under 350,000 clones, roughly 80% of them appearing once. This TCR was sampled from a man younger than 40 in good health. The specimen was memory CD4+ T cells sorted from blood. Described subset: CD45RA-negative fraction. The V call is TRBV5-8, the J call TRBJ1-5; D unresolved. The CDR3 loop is CASSFSRVSNQPQHF. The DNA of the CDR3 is TGTGCCAGCAGCTTTAGTAGGGTTAGCAATCAGCCCCAGCATTTT.